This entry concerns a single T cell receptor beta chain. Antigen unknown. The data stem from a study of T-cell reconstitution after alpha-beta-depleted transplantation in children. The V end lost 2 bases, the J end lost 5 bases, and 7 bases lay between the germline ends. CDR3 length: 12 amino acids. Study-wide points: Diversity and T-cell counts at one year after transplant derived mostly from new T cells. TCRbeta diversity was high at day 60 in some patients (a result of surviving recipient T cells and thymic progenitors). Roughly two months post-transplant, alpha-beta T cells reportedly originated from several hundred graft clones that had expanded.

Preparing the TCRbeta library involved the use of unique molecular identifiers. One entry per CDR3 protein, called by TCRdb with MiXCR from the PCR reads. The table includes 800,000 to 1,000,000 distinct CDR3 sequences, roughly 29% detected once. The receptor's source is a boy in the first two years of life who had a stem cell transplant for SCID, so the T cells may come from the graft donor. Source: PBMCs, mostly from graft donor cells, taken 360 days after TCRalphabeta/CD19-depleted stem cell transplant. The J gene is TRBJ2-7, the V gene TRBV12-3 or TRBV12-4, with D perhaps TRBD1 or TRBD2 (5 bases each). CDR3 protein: CASSLRGDEQYF. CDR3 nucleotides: TGTGCCAGCAGTTTAAGGGGAGACGAGCAGTACTTC.